Sequencing of this TCR beta chain was carried out in a study of cytomegalovirus exposure and HLA in healthy donors. Primers included in the PCR were 60 Vbeta and 13 Jbeta primers. Clones were read by immunoSEQ multiplex PCR, and TCRdb kept only the in-frame ones, dropping some. The table records 150,000 to 200,000 clones, around 83% of them present only once. V lost 0 bases and J lost 9; bases outside the gene matches: 6. CDR1 and CDR2 from the germline V gene are SGHRS and YFSETQ. The length of the CDR3 is 15 residues. The rearrangement joins TRBV5-1 to TRBJ2-4; TRBD2 matches 10 bases. The specimen sequenced was PBMCs. The clonotype originates from a man aged 50 or older in good health and CMV-seronegative. CDR3 loop: CASSLASSGGVIQYF. The CDR3 nucleotides are TGCGCCAGCAGCTTGGCCTCAAGCGGGGGGGTCATTCAGTACTTC.